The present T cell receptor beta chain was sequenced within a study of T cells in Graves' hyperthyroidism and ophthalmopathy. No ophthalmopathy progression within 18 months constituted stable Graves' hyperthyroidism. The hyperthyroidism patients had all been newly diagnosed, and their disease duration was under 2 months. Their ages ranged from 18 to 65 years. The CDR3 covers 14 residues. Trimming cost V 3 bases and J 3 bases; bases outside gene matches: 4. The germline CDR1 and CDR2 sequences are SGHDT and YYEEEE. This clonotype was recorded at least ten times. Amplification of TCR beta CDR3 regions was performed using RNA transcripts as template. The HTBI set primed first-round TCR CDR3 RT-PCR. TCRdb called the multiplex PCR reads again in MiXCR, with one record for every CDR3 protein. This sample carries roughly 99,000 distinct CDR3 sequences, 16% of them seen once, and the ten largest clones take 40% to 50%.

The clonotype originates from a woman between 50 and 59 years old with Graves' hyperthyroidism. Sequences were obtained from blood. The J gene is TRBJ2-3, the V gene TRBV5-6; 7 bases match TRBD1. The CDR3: CASSYGTATDTQYF. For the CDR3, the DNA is TGTGCCAGCAGCTACGGGACAGCGACAGATACGCAGTATTTT.